Following are 24 T cell receptor beta chains from one sample sequenced in a study of T cells after yellow fever vaccination (dated by TCRdb to between 2018 and 2021). The treatment or condition label here, explained by the study, means: live attenuated yellow fever vaccine strain. The receptor library was made with 5' RACE. The sequencer was an Illumina HiSeq 2500. TCRdb reran the public reads through fastp at Q25 and MiXCR, keeping productive beta chains. Here each entry gathers all rows of one CDR3 protein and keeps the most common genes and DNA. The sample table shows 500,000 to 550,000 distinct CDR3 sequences, and 21% are seen once. The top ten constitute roughly a sixth of the sample. The sample in question was PBMCs, obtained roughly 20 days after the first yellow fever vaccination. The receptor set was obtained from a man aged 18 to 30 who received the YFV17D yellow fever vaccine.

This clonotype turned up a few times. The V gene is TRBV29-1, the J gene TRBJ2-1; 11 positions agree with TRBD2. Germline trimming cut 4 bases from V and 8 bases from J; bases unmatched to any gene: 7. Germline V gene sequence: CDR1 SQVTM, CDR2 ANQGSEA. CDR3 length equals 14 residues. This chain's CDR3 is CSVVTGLAVDEQFF. The CDR3 coding sequence is TGCAGCGTTGTCACGGGACTAGCGGTCGATGAGCAGTTCTTC.

The chain couples TRBV11-2 to TRBJ2-1; a possible D gene is TRBD2 (6 bases). The CDR3 extends over 16 amino acids. CDR1 and CDR2 from the germline V gene are SGHAT and FQNNGV. Trimming pared 5 bases from V and 6 bases from J, leaving 20 bases between. The CDR3 reads CASSHQEGKGLNEQFF. CDR3 DNA sequence: TGTGCCAGCAGCCACCAGGAGGGGAAGGGTCTCAATGAGCAGTTCTTC.

This clonotype appeared a few times. The chain joins TRBV5-1 to TRBJ2-2; possible D gene TRBD1, 6 bases. V lost 6 bases to trimming and J lost 2 bases, with 11 bases between them. Germline loops: CDR1 SGHRS, CDR2 YFSETQ. This CDR3 comprises 14 residues. The CDR3 sequence: CASTQGTNTGELFF. The DNA for the CDR3 is TGCGCCAGCACCCAGGGGACAAACACCGGGGAGCTGTTTTTT.

The J gene is TRBJ1-1, the V gene TRBV27, with a possible D match to TRBD1 (5 bases). This CDR3 is built from 15 residues. Germline CDR1 and CDR2: MNHEY and SMNVEV (reference sequence). Trimming stripped 2 bases from V and 3 bases from J, with 13 bases between. In nucleotides, the CDR3 is TGTGCCAGCAGTTTAATATTCGGAGGGGACACTGAAGCTTTCTTT. Residues: CASSLIFGGDTEAFF.

The rearrangement joins TRBV7-9 to TRBJ2-3, with a tentative D call TRBD2 (5 bases). The CDR3 consists of 15 residues. V was trimmed by 4 bases and J by 1 base, leaving 12 bases between them. Germline CDR1 and CDR2: SEHNR and FQNEAQ (reference sequence). This CDR3 is CASSSRGPGTDTQYF. CDR3 coding DNA: TGTGCCAGCAGCTCGAGAGGGCCGGGCACAGATACGCAGTATTTT.

This clonotype was recorded a few times. The chain joins TRBV10-3 to TRBJ2-5, with 8 bases aligning to TRBD2. CDR3 length: 17 amino acids. Germline V gene lookup returns CDR1 ENHRY and CDR2 SYGVKD. The ends lost 4 bases at V and 2 bases at J; junction bases unmatched: 12. The CDR3 protein is CAISAQLSGGNQETQYF. Here the CDR3 DNA reads TGTGCCATCAGTGCACAGTTGAGCGGGGGAAATCAAGAGACCCAGTACTTC.

The V and J genes are TRBV6-1 and TRBJ2-2, with no clear D. Germline lookup yields CDR1 MNHNS and CDR2 SASEGT. V was shortened by 5 bases and J by 7 bases, with 20 bases between the two germline ends. The CDR3 consists of 16 residues. DNA for the CDR3: TGTGCCAGCAGTCCCTTGCCTGATAGCTGGGGCGGGGAGCTGTTTTTT. Its translation is CASSPLPDSWGGELFF.

The chain links TRBV7-9 to TRBJ1-5; 7 nucleotides align to TRBD1. The CDR3 runs 16 residues. V dropped 1 base and J dropped 6; count of bases not matched to a gene: 9. Per germline, CDR1 SEHNR and CDR2 FQNEAQ (reference sequence). The CDR3 here is CASSLEARQGGQPQHF. The CDR3 DNA sequence: TGTGCCAGCAGCTTAGAAGCCCGACAGGGCGGTCAGCCCCAGCATTTT.

This clonotype has at least ten counts. The chain uses TRBV7-9 and TRBJ2-5; 13 bases line up with TRBD2. The CDR3 extends over 16 amino acids. With 5 bases clipped from V and 5 bases from J, the junction kept 8 bases outside the gene matches. Germline values: CDR1 SEHNR, CDR2 FQNEAQ (reference sequence). CDR3 sequence: CASSPLGLAGRETQYF. In nucleotides, the CDR3 is TGTGCCAGCAGCCCCCTGGGACTAGCGGGGCGTGAGACCCAGTACTTC.

In DNA, the CDR3 is TGTGCCAGCCGGAGGGGCAGGCAGACCGCTAGCAATCAGCCCCAGCATTTT. This gives the protein CASRRGRQTASNQPQHF. This chain uses TRBV6-2 or TRBV6-3 with TRBJ1-5; D might be TRBD1 (5 bases). There are 17 residues in the CDR3. The ends were cut back, 8 bases at V and 0 bases at J, with 20 bases in the middle. CDR1 and CDR2 from the germline V gene are MNHEY and SVGEGT.

The V and J genes are TRBV28 and TRBJ2-3; D gene ambiguous. V lost 6 bases to trimming and J lost 4 bases, with 14 bases between them. This CDR3 has 14 residues. Per the germline V gene, CDR1 is MDHEN and CDR2 is SYDVKM. The CDR3 sequence is CASSPTRRSDTQYF. CDR3 sequence (DNA): TGTGCCAGCAGCCCGACTCGACGGTCAGATACGCAGTATTTT.

The genes are TRBV10-1 and TRBJ2-7, with D unresolved. Trimming cost V 4 bases and J 6 bases, with 7 bases left between them. Germline loops: CDR1 WNHNN, CDR2 SYGVQD (reference sequence). The CDR3 has 11 amino acids. CDR3 loop: CASSGGPEQYV. The CDR3 DNA reads as TGCGCCAGCAGTGGGGGTCCCGAGCAGTACGTC.

This clonotype occurred a few times. The chain carries TRBV7-8 and TRBJ2-5; D gene unclear. V was shortened by 4 bases and J by 5 bases, with 11 bases between the two germline ends. This CDR3 region has 13 residues. From germline, CDR1 is SGHVS and CDR2 FQNEAQ. The CDR3 spells CASSSRHAETQYF. In nucleotides, the CDR3 is TGTGCCAGCAGCTCTCGTCACGCGGAGACCCAGTACTTC.

V and J are TRBV6-2 or TRBV6-3 and TRBJ1-1, with 7 bases fitting TRBD1. The V gene end was trimmed by 8 bases and the J gene end by 2 bases; junction bases not matched to a gene: 14. CDR1 is MNHEY, CDR2 SVGEGT, per germline. This CDR3 is 16 amino acids long. In nucleotides, the CDR3 is TGTGCCAGCCGCTATAGACAGGGTAGTACAAACACTGAAGCTTTCTTT. It translates to CASRYRQGSTNTEAFF.

There are many counts of this clonotype. This chain joins TRBV4-3 and TRBJ2-7; a possible D gene is TRBD1 (5 bases). With 4 bases removed from V and 5 bases from J, the gap between germline ends came to 18 bases. CDR1 is LGHNA, CDR2 YSLEER, per germline. The CDR3 is 15 residues long. This CDR3 reads CASSREHRYIDEQYF. The CDR3 bases are TGCGCCAGCAGCCGTGAACACAGGTATATCGACGAGCAGTACTTC.

The chain recombines TRBV7-6 with TRBJ1-3; 7 bases map to TRBD1. J gave up 0 bases and V 1 base, and 12 bases lay outside the gene matches. CDR1 SGHVS and CDR2 FNYEAQ come from the germline V gene. The CDR3 length is 19 residues. CDR3 amino acids: CASSLGPKGWDSSGNTIYF. The DNA of the CDR3 is TGTGCCAGCAGCTTAGGACCCAAGGGATGGGACAGCTCTGGAAACACCATATATTTT.

The chain has TRBV20-1 and TRBJ2-3; D might be TRBD1 or TRBD2, each matching 6 bases. V was trimmed by 6 bases and J by 0 bases, leaving 16 bases between them. Germline lookup yields CDR1 DFQATT and CDR2 SNEGSKA (reference sequence). The CDR3 totals 15 residues. For the CDR3, the DNA is TGCAGTGCAGGGGTGGGGGGCCCCAGCACAGATACGCAGTATTTT. Its translation: CSAGVGGPSTDTQYF.

With respect to this clonotype: A read error may explain this, as a much larger clone is one base away. The V call is TRBV7-2, the J call TRBJ2-1, with 11 bases matching TRBD2. The germline gives CDR1 SGHTA, CDR2 FQGNSA. This CDR3 contains 17 residues. CDR3 DNA sequence: TGTGCCAGCAGCTTAGTGTCTAGCGGGGGGTTCTACAATGAGCGGTTCTTC. Residues: CASSLVSSGGFYNERFF.

V usage is TRBV20-1 and J usage is TRBJ2-5, with TRBD2 matching over 8 bases. This CDR3 has 14 amino acids. CDR1 is DFQATT and CDR2 is SNEGSKA in the germline V gene (reference sequence). V trimming: 3 bases; J trimming: 2 bases; junction bases outside the gene matches: 5. The chain's CDR3 is CSARRTSLQETQYF. The CDR3, as DNA: TGCAGTGCTAGGAGGACTAGCCTACAAGAGACCCAGTACTTC.

This sequence joins TRBV4-3 and TRBJ1-2; no clear D gene. Per germline, CDR1 LGHNA and CDR2 YSLEER. CDR3 length: 16 residues. V dropped 1 base and J dropped 2 bases, with 14 bases sitting between them. The CDR3 reads CASSQGGRTENYGYTF. The CDR3 DNA follows: TGCGCCAGCAGCCAAGGTGGAAGAACAGAAAACTATGGCTACACCTTC.

The sample holds many counts of this clonotype. The chain couples TRBV10-3 to TRBJ2-5; TRBD1 might be the D (5 bases). V shed 5 bases and J shed 4 bases, with 8 bases lying between them. The CDR3 runs to 12 residues. Per germline, CDR1 ENHRY and CDR2 SYGVKD. CDR3 protein: CAISSQGETQYF. In DNA form, the CDR3 reads TGTGCCATCAGTTCCCAGGGAGAGACCCAGTACTTC.

The chain combines TRBV29-1 with TRBJ2-3, with a possible D match to TRBD2 (6 bases). Trimming removed 0 bases at V and 4 bases at J, with 17 bases between. Germline CDR1 and CDR2: SQVTM and ANQGSEA. CDR3 length: 16 amino acids. Here the CDR3 DNA reads TGCAGCGTTGAAGATTGGGAAACTGTAGCGGCAGATACGCAGTATTTT. Its protein product is CSVEDWETVAADTQYF.

The rearrangement links TRBV4-1 to TRBJ2-2; D call uncertain. The CDR3 has 14 residues. Germline CDR1 MGHRA, CDR2 YSYEKL. The V and J ends lost 0 bases and 3 bases respectively, with 5 bases between them. CDR3 in DNA: TGCGCCAGCAGCCAAGAACGGCACACCGGGGAGCTGTTTTTT. It codes for CASSQERHTGELFF.

V gene TRBV19 combines with J gene TRBJ2-5, with 9 bases matching TRBD1. Germline V CDR1 and CDR2: LNHDA, SQIVND (reference sequence). Unmatched junction bases numbered 8, after V lost 7 bases and J lost 5 bases. This CDR3 region has 14 residues. The chain's CDR3 is CASKEQGAAETQYF. CDR3 sequence (DNA): TGTGCCAGTAAGGAACAGGGGGCGGCGGAGACCCAGTACTTC.